The present TCR beta chain was sequenced within a study of OX40 agonist ivuxolimab in advanced cancers. About the study as a whole: The costimulatory receptor OX40 (CD134) was targeted by ivuxolimab, a fully human IgG2 agonistic monoclonal antibody. Intravenous ivuxolimab was administered to patients every 2 weeks at six dose levels: 0.01, 0.1, 0.3, 1.5, 3 and 10 mg/kg. Of the roughly 53 patients in dose escalation, 19 had hepatocellular carcinoma, about 15 had melanoma, 9 had renal cell carcinoma and 9 had head and neck cancer. In the dose-escalation cohort, roughly 80% of patients were male, and the mean age was around 60 years, with a range of about 23 to 80. Patients were allowed to have had prior anti-PD-1, anti-PD-L1 or anti-CTLA-4 therapy, and around 37% of the dose-escalation patients had previously received checkpoint inhibitors. Partial responses occurred in three dose-escalation patients: two with cutaneous melanoma and one with hepatocellular carcinoma. Peripheral TCRbeta sequencing was intended to test whether TCR sequence diversity was altered and clonal T-cell expansion was caused by ivuxolimab. The monotherapy dose-escalation portion (N ≈ 57 patients) of the phase I ivuxolimab trial is reported in the paper.

V ends up 2 bases short and J 5 bases short, with an unmatched junction base count of 2. The CDR3, from cysteine to phenylalanine, totals 15 residues. Only CDR3 DNA remains: 45 bases, in frame from the first base. The germline V gene (reference sequence) yields MNHEY for CDR1 and SMNVEV for CDR2. Genomic DNA was isolated from the sorted cells so that the TCRbeta CDR3 region could be sequenced. The immunoSEQ Assay was used to sequence the TCRbeta CDR3 regions. Not all clones reach the TCRdb copy of this immuneACCESS table, which keeps in-frame sequences only. Checked studies attribute under half of the gap to unresolved V genes and leave the rest unexplained. This sample has 6,000 or so clones in its table, and less than 75% of those were observed once. The top ten constitute 35% to 40% of the sample. Patients with autoimmune disease history or receiving systemic immunosuppression were excluded from the trial. Peripheral blood for TCR sequencing was drawn from every dose cohort at baseline, at cycle 4 day 1 and at cycle 7 day 1. The samples were drawn from a first-in-human, open-label, multicenter phase I dose-escalation trial of ivuxolimab. Adults with locally advanced or metastatic melanoma, renal cell, hepatocellular, or head and neck squamous cell carcinoma were enrolled in the trial. CD4+ and CD8+ T cells were sorted separately from peripheral blood before TCR sequencing.

The sample holds one count of this clone. What this receptor recognizes is not known. Per-base quality was not reported, and no clone a single base away is much larger than it. Beyond this particular receptor, the publication reports: After ivuxolimab, CD8+ T cells had more expanded clones than CD4+ T cells on average. In the 0.1-3.0 mg/kg groups, partial responders had among the lowest normalized peripheral clonal expansion, particularly in CD8+ T cells. Antigen specificity was not determined for the clonally expanded peripheral T cells. Low levels of normalized T-cell clonal expansion were also seen in some patients who did not respond. Clonal expansion of both CD4+ and CD8+ blood T cells was observed from baseline to week 6 at doses 0.1 to 3.0 mg/kg.

The V and J segments used are TRBV27 and TRBJ2-2; 10 bases in between match TRBD2. The source of this sequence is an adult with an advanced solid tumor such as melanoma, head and neck, liver or kidney cancer. The material sequenced was CD4+ or CD8+ T cells sorted from blood, taken in a trial of the OX40 agonist ivuxolimab. CDR3 reads: CASSLIAGGTGELFF. The DNA is TGTGCCAGCAGTTTAATAGCGGGAGGTACCGGGGAGCTGTTTTTT.